A single T cell receptor beta chain is shown here with its context. The clone's antigen remains unknown. Base qualities are not provided; no much larger clone lies one nucleotide away. The data derive from a study of T cell responses to AZD1222 COVID-19 vaccine (dated by TCRdb to the early 2020s). Regarding the research as a whole: AZD1222 recipients with second doses at about 4 weeks or about 12 weeks were pooled, because spike-specific TCR depth and breadth did not differ between schedules. TCR sequencing covered roughly 230 trial participants: approximately 200 given two doses of AZD1222 and approximately 26 given two doses of MenACWY control vaccine. Trial participants were enrolled by age into subgroups of 18-55, 56-69 and 70-plus years, and about 150, 27 and 61 TCR-sequenced participants, respectively, were included in these subgroups. The full study reports these points: Epitopes outside the regions mutated in the B.1.351 and B.1.1.7 variants were reportedly recognized by nearly half of the unique spike-specific TCRs. The vaccine-associated CD4 TCRs covered the entire spike protein, and the dominant responses fell in regions 160-218 and 743-854. Most participants were white British and females outnumbered males, and the authors suggested that clonal diversity may have been underestimated. Because no day 14 peak-response samples were available, the repertoires could be characterized only after the peak T cell response. Conclusions about previously exposed vaccinees are limited, since just 5 to 7 AZD1222 recipients were seropositive for SARS-CoV-2 at baseline. In the small 56-69-year group, the increase in depth fell short of significance, most likely because of low power. Spike-specific TCR breadth and depth rose significantly after two AZD1222 doses compared with day 0 and with MenACWY recipients.

In the paper's terms, the time point label means: baseline before first vaccination. The vaccinee samples were drawn from two UK trials, COV001 and COV002, one of which was a single-blind randomized controlled phase 2/3 trial testing AZD1222 (ChAdOx1 nCoV-19) in healthy adults. Trial participant PBMC samples were collected at day 0 and day 28 after the second dose for TCRbeta chain sequencing. V loses 2 bases of germline sequence and J loses 0 bases, and the interval between the two ends is 10 bases. Reading from cysteine to phenylalanine, the CDR3 counts 14 amino acids. Kept here is only the CDR3 DNA, which spans 42 bases and is read in frame from base 1. As encoded in the germline V gene, CDR1 is SQVTM while CDR2 is ANQGSEA. The CDR3 regions of human TCRbeta chains were analyzed by immunosequencing. The original methods were these. TCRs in the repertoires were compared against a reference library of SARS-CoV-2-specific TCRs that had been generated with the MIRA antigen-specificity platform. Breadth was defined as the fraction of unique TCRs that were SARS-CoV-2-associated, and depth was defined as the fraction of total T cells that were SARS-CoV-2-associated. Using the MIRA data, each spike-specific TCR was mapped to the spike region that the TCR reacts to and placed in a CD4 or CD8 class. Log10-transformed breadth and depth values were compared by one-way ANOVA with Sidak's multiple comparisons tests. This is the immuneACCESS table as TCRdb keeps it, with only in-frame sequences that have V and J called. A part of the clones is gone; compared with another copy, unresolved V genes explain less than half, and the rest is unexplained. That table supplies the V and J calls and clone size; D and trimming were determined from the DNA. The sample table shows over 85,000 clones, and roughly 89% are seen once. Approximately 7% of the sample is held by the ten biggest clonotypes.

This clonotype was obtained from an adult in good health. The chain employs TRBV29-1 and TRBJ1-2; the D region possibly corresponds to TRBD1 (6 bases align). Sequenced here: peripheral blood, sampled on day 0 of AZD1222 vaccination. The CDR3 region: CSVETGRANYGYTF. The bases are TGCAGCGTTGAAACAGGGCGCGCTAACTATGGCTACACCTTC.